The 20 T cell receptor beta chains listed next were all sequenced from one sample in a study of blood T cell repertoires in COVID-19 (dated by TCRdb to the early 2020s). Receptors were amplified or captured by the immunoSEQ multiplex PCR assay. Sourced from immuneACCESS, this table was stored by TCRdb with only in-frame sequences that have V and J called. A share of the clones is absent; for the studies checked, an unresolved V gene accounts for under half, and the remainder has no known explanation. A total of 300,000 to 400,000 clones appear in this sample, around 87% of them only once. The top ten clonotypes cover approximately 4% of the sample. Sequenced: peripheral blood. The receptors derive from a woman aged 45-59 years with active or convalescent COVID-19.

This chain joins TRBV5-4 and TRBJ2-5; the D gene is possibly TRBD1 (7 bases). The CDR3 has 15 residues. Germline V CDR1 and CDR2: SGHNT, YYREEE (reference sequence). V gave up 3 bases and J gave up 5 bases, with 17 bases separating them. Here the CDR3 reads CASSSDREVGETQYF. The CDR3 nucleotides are TGTGCCAGCAGCTCCGACAGGGAGGTCGGTGAGACCCAGTACTTC.

As DNA, the CDR3 is TGCGCCAGCAGCAGGGGGGGTTCTGACGGAAACACCATATATTTT. It specifies CASSRGGSDGNTIYF. V gene TRBV5-1 combines with J gene TRBJ1-3, with D perhaps matching TRBD1 (6 bases). The CDR3 extends over 15 amino acids. The V gene lost 4 bases and the J gene lost 4 bases, with 15 bases spanning the gap. The germline V gene encodes CDR1 SGHRS and CDR2 YFSETQ.

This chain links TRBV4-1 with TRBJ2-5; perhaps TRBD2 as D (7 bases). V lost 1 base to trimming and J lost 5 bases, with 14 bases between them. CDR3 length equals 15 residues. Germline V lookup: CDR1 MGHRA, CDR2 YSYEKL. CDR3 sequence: CASSQAGGRRETQYF. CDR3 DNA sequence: TGCGCCAGCAGCCAAGCGGGGGGCCGGCGGGAGACCCAGTACTTC.

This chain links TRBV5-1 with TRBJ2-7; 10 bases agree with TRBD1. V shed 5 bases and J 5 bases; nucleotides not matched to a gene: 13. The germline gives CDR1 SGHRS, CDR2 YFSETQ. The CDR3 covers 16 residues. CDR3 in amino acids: CASSLREGTGVHEQYF. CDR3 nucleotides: TGCGCCAGCAGTCTAAGGGAAGGGACAGGGGTCCACGAGCAGTACTTC.

The chain's CDR3 is CASSQDSVGTEAFF. The CDR3 coding sequence is TGTGCCAGCAGTCAGGACAGTGTAGGCACTGAAGCTTTCTTT. The rearrangement uses TRBV2 and TRBJ1-1; the D gene is possibly TRBD1 (6 bases). Germline V gene lookup returns CDR1 SNHLY and CDR2 FYNNEI. The CDR3 totals 14 residues. The germline V and J ends were trimmed by 5 bases and 4 bases, with 14 bases remaining between them.

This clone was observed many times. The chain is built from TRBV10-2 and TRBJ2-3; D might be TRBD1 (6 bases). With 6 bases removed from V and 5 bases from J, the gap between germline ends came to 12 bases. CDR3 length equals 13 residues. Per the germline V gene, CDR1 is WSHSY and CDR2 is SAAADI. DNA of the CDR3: TGCGCCAGCAGGGACAGTCGGTTAGATACGCAGTATTTT. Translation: CASRDSRLDTQYF.

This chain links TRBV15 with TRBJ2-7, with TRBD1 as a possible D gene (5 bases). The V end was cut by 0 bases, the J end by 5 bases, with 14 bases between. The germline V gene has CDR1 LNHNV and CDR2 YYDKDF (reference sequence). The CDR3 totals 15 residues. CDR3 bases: TGTGCCACCAGCAGAGATAGGGGCAGGGTCAACGAGCAGTACTTC. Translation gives CATSRDRGRVNEQYF.

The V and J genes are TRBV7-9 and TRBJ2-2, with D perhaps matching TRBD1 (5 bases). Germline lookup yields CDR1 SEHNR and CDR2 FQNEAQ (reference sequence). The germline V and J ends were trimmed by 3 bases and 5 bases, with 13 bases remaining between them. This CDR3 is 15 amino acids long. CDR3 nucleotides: TGTGCCAGCAGCTTGATTACAGGTGAAACCGGGGAGCTGTTTTTT. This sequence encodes CASSLITGETGELFF.

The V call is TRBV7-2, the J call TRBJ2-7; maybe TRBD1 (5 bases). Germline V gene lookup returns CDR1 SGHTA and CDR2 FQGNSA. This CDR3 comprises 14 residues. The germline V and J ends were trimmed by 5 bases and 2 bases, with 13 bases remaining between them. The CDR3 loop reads CASSHGYRPYEQYF. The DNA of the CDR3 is TGTGCCAGCAGCCATGGGTACAGGCCCTACGAGCAGTACTTC.

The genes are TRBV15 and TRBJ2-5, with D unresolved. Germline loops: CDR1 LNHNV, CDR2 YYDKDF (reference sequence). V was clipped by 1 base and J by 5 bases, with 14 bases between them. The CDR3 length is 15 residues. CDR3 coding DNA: TGTGCCACCAGCAGAGGGCAGGTCCCGTCGGAGACCCAGTACTTC. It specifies CATSRGQVPSETQYF.

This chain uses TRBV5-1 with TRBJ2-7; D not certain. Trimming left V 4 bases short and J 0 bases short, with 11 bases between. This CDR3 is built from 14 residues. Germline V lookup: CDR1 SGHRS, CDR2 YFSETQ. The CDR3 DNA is TGCGCCAGCAGCCTCTCCGAGAGCTCCTACGAGCAGTACTTC. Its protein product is CASSLSESSYEQYF.

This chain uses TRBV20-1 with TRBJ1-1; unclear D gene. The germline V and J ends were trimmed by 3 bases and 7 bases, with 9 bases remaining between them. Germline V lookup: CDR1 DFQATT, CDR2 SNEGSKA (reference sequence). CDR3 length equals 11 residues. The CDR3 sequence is CSASLRDEAFF. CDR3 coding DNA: TGCAGTGCTAGCCTCCGGGATGAAGCTTTCTTT.

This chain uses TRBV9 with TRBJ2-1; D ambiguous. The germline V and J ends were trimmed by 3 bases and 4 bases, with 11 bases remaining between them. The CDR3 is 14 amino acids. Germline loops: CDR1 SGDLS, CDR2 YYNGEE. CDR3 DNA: TGTGCCAGCAGCGGAGACTCAATATACAATGAGCAGTTCTTC. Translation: CASSGDSIYNEQFF.

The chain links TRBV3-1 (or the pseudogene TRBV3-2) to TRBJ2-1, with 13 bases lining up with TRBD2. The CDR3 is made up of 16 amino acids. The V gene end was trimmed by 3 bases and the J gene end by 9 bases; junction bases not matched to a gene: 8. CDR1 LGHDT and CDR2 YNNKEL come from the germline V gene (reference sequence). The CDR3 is CASSQAGTSGISEQFF. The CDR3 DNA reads TGTGCCAGCAGCCAGGCCGGGACTAGCGGGATTAGTGAGCAGTTCTTC.

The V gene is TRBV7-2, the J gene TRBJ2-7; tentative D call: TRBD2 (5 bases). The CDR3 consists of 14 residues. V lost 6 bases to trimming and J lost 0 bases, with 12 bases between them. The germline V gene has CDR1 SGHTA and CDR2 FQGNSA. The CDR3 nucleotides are TGTGCCAGCAGTTTCCAGCGGTACTCCTACGAGCAGTACTTC. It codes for CASSFQRYSYEQYF. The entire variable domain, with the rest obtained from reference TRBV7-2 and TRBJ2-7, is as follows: GAGVSQSPSNKVTEKGKDVELRCDPISGHTALYWYRQSLGQGLEFLIYFQGNSAPDKSGLPSDRFSAERTGGSVSTLTIQRTQQEDSAVYLCASSFQRYSYEQYFGPGTRLTVT.

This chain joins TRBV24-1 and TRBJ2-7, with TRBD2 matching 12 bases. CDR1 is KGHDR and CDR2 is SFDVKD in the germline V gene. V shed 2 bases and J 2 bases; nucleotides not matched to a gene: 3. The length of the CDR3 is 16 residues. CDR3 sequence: CATSDSTSGRTYEQYF. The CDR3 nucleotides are TGTGCCACCAGTGATTCGACTAGCGGGAGAACCTACGAGCAGTACTTC.

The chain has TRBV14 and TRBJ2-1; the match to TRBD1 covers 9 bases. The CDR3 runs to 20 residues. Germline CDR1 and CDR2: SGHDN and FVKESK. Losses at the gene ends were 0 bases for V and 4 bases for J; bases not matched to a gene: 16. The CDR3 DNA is TGTGCCAGCAGCCAAGAATGGACAGGGGTGGACTTACGGGGTTACAATGAGCAGTTCTTC. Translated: CASSQEWTGVDLRGYNEQFF. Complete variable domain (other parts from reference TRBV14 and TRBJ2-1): EAGVTQFPSHSVIEKGQTVTLRCDPISGHDNLYWYRRVMGKEIKFLLHFVKESKQDESGMPNNRFLAERTGGTYSTLKVQPAELEDSGVYFCASSQEWTGVDLRGYNEQFFGPGTRLTVL.

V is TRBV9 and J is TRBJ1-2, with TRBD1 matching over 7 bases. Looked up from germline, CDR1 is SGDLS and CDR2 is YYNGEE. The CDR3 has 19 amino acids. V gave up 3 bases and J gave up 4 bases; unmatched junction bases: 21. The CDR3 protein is CASSGGGQPLPWGFYGYTF. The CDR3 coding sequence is TGTGCCAGCAGCGGAGGGGGACAGCCTCTACCCTGGGGGTTCTATGGCTACACCTTC.

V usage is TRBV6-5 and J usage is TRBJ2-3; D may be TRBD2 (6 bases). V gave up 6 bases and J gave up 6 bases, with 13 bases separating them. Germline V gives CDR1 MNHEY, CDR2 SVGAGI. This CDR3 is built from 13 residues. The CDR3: CASRRTGDDTQYF. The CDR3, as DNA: TGTGCCAGCAGACGAACGGGAGATGATACGCAGTATTTT.

This CDR3 is CASSFIAGPSTDTQYF. The CDR3 DNA reads TGTGCCAGCAGCTTTATAGCGGGCCCTAGCACAGATACGCAGTATTTT. V and J are TRBV7-8 and TRBJ2-3, with 7 bases identical to TRBD2. The germline V gene has CDR1 SGHVS and CDR2 FQNEAQ. The CDR3 is 16 residues long. Unmatched junction bases numbered 6, after V lost 3 bases and J lost 0 bases.